The T cell receptor beta chain under discussion was sequenced for a study of Ad26.COV2.S vaccination and SARS-CoV-2 variants. Repertoires were generated with immunoSEQ multiplex PCR, while TCRdb's copy carries only in-frame clones and drops some. The sample consists of 300,000 to 400,000 clones, around 88% of them appearing once. Treatment defined: 15 to 20 received Ad26.COV2.S at low or high dose, single or two shots; about 5 received placebo; per-sample allocation not given. Repertoires come from day 63 after the first vaccine or placebo injection. General observations from the study: Vaccinated individuals (as opposed to placebo recipients) had higher spike-specific TCR breadth.

Regarding this clone: Its specificity is not known.

The CDR3 runs to 13 residues. CDR1 and CDR2 from the germline V gene are MNHEY and SMNVEV (reference sequence). With 8 bases clipped from V and 8 bases from J, the junction kept 9 bases outside the gene matches. This sequence was found in a person between 18 and 65 years old who received the Ad26.COV2.S COVID-19 vaccine or a placebo. The sequencing used peripheral blood, collected in a trial of Ad26.COV2.S vaccine versus placebo. The chain has TRBV27 and TRBJ1-2, with 9 positions matching TRBD1. The CDR3 nucleotides are TGTGCCAGCGGGACAGGGCGGACTACAGGCTACACCTTC. Its translation is CASGTGRTTGYTF.